This TCR beta chain is drawn from a study of shared clonotypes between healthy human individuals. Trimming took 2 bases from V and 4 from J, leaving 12 bases between them. Germline loops: CDR1 SGHTA, CDR2 FQGTGA. There are 15 residues in the CDR3. CD8 cells regarded as naive lacked CD45RO, were positively chosen for CCR7, and omitted terminally differentiated effector memory CD45RA+ cells. Repertoires were generated with immunoSEQ multiplex PCR, while TCRdb's copy carries only in-frame clones and drops some. The table includes hundreds of thousands of clones, more than 85% detected once. Specimen: naive CD8+ T cells sorted from blood. V and J are TRBV7-3 and TRBJ2-1, with a tentative D call TRBD1 (6 bases). The sequence derives from a man aged 25-45 years in good health. The CDR3 reads CASSLGQPPYNEQFF. CDR3 bases: TGTGCCAGCAGCTTAGGACAGCCGCCGTACAATGAGCAGTTCTTC.